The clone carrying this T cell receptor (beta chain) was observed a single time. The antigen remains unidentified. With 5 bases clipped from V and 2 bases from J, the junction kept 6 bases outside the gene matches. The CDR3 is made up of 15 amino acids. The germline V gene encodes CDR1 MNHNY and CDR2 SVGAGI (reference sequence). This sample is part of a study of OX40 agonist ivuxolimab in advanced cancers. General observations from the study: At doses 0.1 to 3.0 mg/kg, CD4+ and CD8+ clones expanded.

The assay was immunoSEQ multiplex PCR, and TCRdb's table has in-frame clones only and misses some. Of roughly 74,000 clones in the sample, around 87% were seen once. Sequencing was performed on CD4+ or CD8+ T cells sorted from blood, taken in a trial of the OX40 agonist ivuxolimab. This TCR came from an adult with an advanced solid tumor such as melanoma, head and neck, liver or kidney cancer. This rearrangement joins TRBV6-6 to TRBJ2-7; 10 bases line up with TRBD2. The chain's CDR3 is CASSTGTSATYEQYF. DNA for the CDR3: TGTGCCAGCAGTACGGGGACTAGCGCCACCTACGAGCAGTACTTC.